The entry below gives a single T cell receptor (beta chain) sequence along with its context. Ten or more counts support this clonotype. It has no known antigen specificity. No base qualities exist here, and no much larger clone lies one base off it. Looking up the germline V gene yields CDR1 SQVTM and CDR2 ANQGSEA. The V and J ends are trimmed by 3 bases and 3 bases, leaving 9 bases between them. From its cysteine to its phenylalanine, the CDR3 spans 13 amino acids. Just CDR3 DNA is preserved here, 39 bases in frame from base 1. The library was prepared using PCR. The sequencer listed for this sample is Illumina HiSeq 2500. To normalize quantification of the TCRbeta repertoire, the TCR libraries were built with molecular barcoding that relied on unique molecular identifiers. TCRdb reprocessed the public reads (quality trimming at Q25 with fastp, clone calling with MiXCR) and kept in-frame beta chains. Identical CDR3 proteins give one entry, which carries the most common genes and DNA. Recorded for this sample are 180,000 or so distinct CDR3 sequences; 6.3% of them occurred a single time. Jointly, the top ten make up about 5% of the sample.

These data are taken from a study of T-cell reconstitution after alpha-beta-depleted transplantation in children (dated by TCRdb to about 2016). About the full investigation: Using TCR repertoire profiling, the study quantitatively followed how T-cell immune reconstitution unfolded in children after TCRalphabeta/CD19-depleted allogeneic hematopoietic cell transplantation.

The sample's treatment or condition label, in plain terms: allogeneic hematopoietic cell transplantation with graft depleted of TCRalphabeta T cells and CD19 B cells. Transplant recipients were children who received TCRalphabeta/CD19-depleted allogeneic hematopoietic cell grafts. The paper as a whole reports these results and caveats: In some patients, the high TCRbeta diversity seen at day 60 was put down to recipient T cells and intrathymic progenitors that had survived conditioning. The apparently early recovery of alphabetaT-cell counts about two months after transplant reportedly depended on only several hundred rapidly expanded clones that came from non-depleted graft cells. The frequencies of hyperexpanded clones fell over the following months, and after one year, T-cell counts and TCRbeta diversity were mostly attributed to newly produced T cells.

This receptor was obtained from a girl under three years old with combined immunodeficiency, due to receive a stem cell transplant. The chain is assembled from TRBV29-1 and TRBJ2-1; perhaps TRBD1 is the D gene, with 5 bases matching. The sequencing used PBMCs, collected before TCRalphabeta/CD19-depleted stem cell transplant. The DNA is as follows: TGCAGCGTTGAGAGTCAGGGCTACAATGAGCAGTTCTTC. Its protein product is CSVESQGYNEQFF.